Following are 3 T cell receptor beta chains from one sample sequenced in a study of chemoradiotherapy in HPV16-positive cancers. Libraries were prepared by immunoSEQ multiplex PCR; TCRdb keeps only in-frame clonotypes and omits some of them. The sample records 40,000 to 60,000 clones, about nine tenths being singletons. This specimen consisted of blood, obtained from a patient who underwent chemoradiotherapy. These receptors were obtained from a human donor with HPV-associated anogenital cancer.

This chain uses TRBV14 with TRBJ1-1; D unclear. The CDR3 extends over 13 amino acids. The V end was cut by 4 bases, the J end by 1 base, with 7 bases between. Per the germline V gene, CDR1 is SGHDN and CDR2 is FVKESK. The CDR3 sequence is CASSRSRNTEAFF. DNA of the CDR3: TGTGCCAGCAGCCGGTCCAGGAACACTGAAGCTTTCTTT.

V gene TRBV19 combines with J gene TRBJ1-1; D gene unclear. This CDR3 spans 11 amino acids. Trimming took off 3 bases at V and 11 bases at J, with 10 bases between the two ends. The germline V gene encodes CDR1 LNHDA and CDR2 SQIVND (reference sequence). CDR3 DNA sequence: TGTGCCAGTAGTATCTCTGGCGGGGCTTTCTTT. It yields the protein CASSISGGAFF.

This chain links TRBV6-5 with TRBJ2-7; D perhaps matches TRBD1 (5 bases). Germline CDR1 and CDR2: MNHEY and SVGAGI. CDR3 size: 14 residues. Trimming shortened V by 7 bases and J by 0 bases, and 13 bases separated the two germline ends. This CDR3 reads CASKMGHSSYEQYF. As DNA, the CDR3 is TGTGCCAGCAAGATGGGGCACAGCTCCTACGAGCAGTACTTC.